The rows below give T cell receptor beta chains drawn from one sample of a study of regulatory T cells in long-lasting Graves disease. TCRdb called the multiplex PCR reads again in MiXCR, with one record for every CDR3 protein. Here the sample spans about half a million distinct CDR3 sequences, 9.5% to 15% being singletons. These data were also reused for a study on T cells in Graves' hyperthyroidism and ophthalmopathy.

The source was peripheral blood mononuclear cells (PBMCs), collected at new diagnosis, from a patient treated with antithyroid drugs. The receptors stem from a woman aged 25-40 years with Graves disease. Both conserved end residues are part of each CDR3. The D gene is left open where the match is weak. Size tells how often a clone was seen (once, few, many) or the class of an expanded clone, and some rows leave it out.

j_call d_call v_call clone_size cdr3_nt cdr3_aa
TRBJ1-1 NA TRBV19 NA TGTGCCAGTAGTATCCAGGGATACACTGAAGCTTTCTTT CASSIQGYTEAFF
TRBJ1-1 TRBD1 TRBV7-9 many TGTGCCAGCAGCTTTACAGGGGTGAGGACTGAAGCTTTCTTT CASSFTGVRTEAFF
TRBJ1-1 NA TRBV2 many TGTGCCAGCATGTGGGCTGACACTGAAGCTTTCTTT CASMWADTEAFF
TRBJ1-6 NA TRBV19 NA TGTGCCAGTAGGGGACAACCTAATAATTATAATTCACCCCTCCACTTT CASRGQPNNYNSPLHF
TRBJ1-1 TRBD1 TRBV25-1 many TGTGCCAGCAGGAAACAACAGGGGTGGAACACTGAAGCTTTCTTT CASRKQQGWNTEAFF
TRBJ1-2 NA TRBV18 many TGTGCCAGCTCACCACCGGCAGGGTGGAACTATGGCTACACCTTC CASSPPAGWNYGYTF
TRBJ2-7 NA TRBV19 NA TGTGCCAGTAGTATCTCCCAGAGCTACTCCTACGAGCAGTACTTC CASSISQSYSYEQYF
TRBJ1-1 NA TRBV12-3/TRBV12-4 many TGTGCCAGCAGTCCCCTTCTGGGGGATCGTTCAGAAGCTTTCTTT CASSPLLGDRSEAFF
TRBJ2-3 TRBD2 TRBV12-3/TRBV12-4 many TGTGCCAGCAGGGGTTCAGGACTAGCTACAGATACGCAGTATTTT CASRGSGLATDTQYF
TRBJ2-5 TRBD2 TRBV28 many TGTGCCAGCAGTTTAGGGCTAGCGGGAGGGCCCCAAGAGACCCAGTACTTC CASSLGLAGGPQETQYF
TRBJ1-6 NA TRBV20-1 many TGCAGTGCTAGAGATCGGCCGACCGAAAATTCACCCCTCCACTTT CSARDRPTENSPLHF
TRBJ1-6 TRBD1 TRBV25-1 NA TGTGCCAGCAGTGCCTCACAGGGGCGGAATTCACCCCTCCACTTT CASSASQGRNSPLHF
TRBJ2-7 NA TRBV28 many TGTGCCAGCAGTTTAGCTTCCGGGGAGCAGTACTTC CASSLASGEQYF
TRBJ2-1 NA TRBV9 few TGTGCCAGCAGCGTCGAGGGTAATGAGCAGTTCTTC CASSVEGNEQFF
TRBJ2-2 NA TRBV15 NA TGTGCCACCGGAAGGGTCACCGGGGAGCTGTTTTTT CATGRVTGELFF
TRBJ2-5 NA TRBV20-1 NA TGCAGTGCTAGAGATGCCAACCAAGAGACCCAGTACTTC CSARDANQETQYF
TRBJ1-1 NA TRBV30 few TGTGCCTGGAGTGTACCTCGGGGGAGGAACACTGAAGCTTTCTTT CAWSVPRGRNTEAFF
TRBJ2-6 NA TRBV12-3/TRBV12-4 many TGTGCCAGCAGCACTTCTTACAGGACTGCCGCCTCTGGGGCCAACGTCCTGACTTTC CASSTSYRTAASGANVLTF
TRBJ2-5 NA TRBV29-1 many TGCAGCGCTACAGGGAGTCGGGAGACCCAGTACTTC CSATGSRETQYF
TRBJ2-1 NA TRBV7-6 NA TGTGCCAGCAGCTTAGACCCTCTCTCCTACAATGAGCAGTTCTTC CASSLDPLSYNEQFF
TRBJ1-6 NA TRBV25-1 few TGTGCCAGCAGTGGGCAGGGAAGCTCACCCCTCCACTTT CASSGQGSSPLHF
TRBJ1-6 NA TRBV3-1 many TGTGCCAGCAGCCATGAGGGATCACCCCTCCACTTT CASSHEGSPLHF
TRBJ2-7 TRBD2 TRBV20-1 many TGCAGTGCTAGTAGACTAGCGGGGTCCTACGAGCAGTACTTC CSASRLAGSYEQYF
TRBJ2-3 TRBD2 TRBV20-1 many TGCAGTGCTAGAGAACTAGCGGGACTCACAGATACGCAGTATTTT CSARELAGLTDTQYF
TRBJ1-5 NA TRBV6-9 NA TGTGCCAGCAGTTACAGGGTACGGGCAGGGAGGCAGCCCCAGCATTTT CASSYRVRAGRQPQHF
TRBJ1-4 TRBD1 TRBV5-5 NA TGTGCCAGCAGCATAAACAGGGGAAGAAGTGAAAAACTGTTTTTT CASSINRGRSEKLFF
TRBJ1-2 NA TRBV2 NA TGTGCCTCCGAAATCTATGGCTACACCTTC CASEIYGYTF
TRBJ2-4 TRBD1 TRBV20-1 many TGCAGTGCTAGAGTTAGGGGGCTATCGGACATTCAGTACTTC CSARVRGLSDIQYF
TRBJ1-1 TRBD1 TRBV5-6 NA TGTGCCAGCAGCTTGGCCCGCGTGTGGGGGGGGAAGACAGGGTCAATGAACACTGAAGCTTTCTTT CASSLARVWGGKTGSMNTEAFF
TRBJ2-3 NA TRBV28 many TGTGCCAGCAGTTTTATAGCTATCACAGATACGCAGTATTTT CASSFIAITDTQYF
TRBJ2-3 TRBD2 TRBV7-9 few TGTGCCAGCAGCCGAGGACTAGCGGGAGCTGTAGATACGCAGTATTTT CASSRGLAGAVDTQYF
TRBJ1-6 NA TRBV12-3/TRBV12-4 many TGTGCCAGCAGTTCACGCGGGGATTCACCCCTCCACTTT CASSSRGDSPLHF
TRBJ1-4 NA TRBV5-6 many TGTGCCAGCAGGAACGTCGGACACCAAAAACTGTTTTTT CASRNVGHQKLFF
TRBJ1-3 TRBD1 TRBV7-2 many TGTGCCAGCAGCCCCCGACAGGGGGGTGGAAACACCATATATTTT CASSPRQGGGNTIYF
TRBJ1-2 NA TRBV13 many TGTGCCAGCAGCTTAGACCCGGGACACACCTATGGCTACACCTTC CASSLDPGHTYGYTF
TRBJ1-2 NA TRBV20-1 many TGCAGTGCTAGTAGGGGTGAGAGACGAGCTAACTATGGCTACACCTTC CSASRGERRANYGYTF
TRBJ2-5 TRBD1 TRBV27 many TGTGCCAGCAGTACCCGACAGGGAGAGGGCCAAGAGACCCAGTACTTC CASSTRQGEGQETQYF
TRBJ2-2 TRBD1 TRBV29-1 NA TGCAGCGTTCAGGGGGAAGGCGGGGAGCTGTTTTTT CSVQGEGGELFF
TRBJ2-5 NA TRBV6-5 NA TGTGCCAGCAGTTCCCGACAGGTGCGAGAGACCCAGTACTTC CASSSRQVRETQYF